These 23 T cell receptor beta chains were sequenced from one sample in a study of blood T cell repertoires in COVID-19. This table comes from immunoSEQ multiplex PCR, and its TCRdb copy is limited to in-frame clones, with some not included. The profile shows about 530,000 clones, roughly nine tenths of them singletons. Sequencing was carried out using peripheral blood. All receptors come from a woman aged 45-60 years with COVID-19, enrolled during active disease.

The chain has TRBV5-6 and TRBJ2-7; TRBD1 agrees at 7 bases. The germline V gene has CDR1 SGHDT and CDR2 YYEEEE. This CDR3 region has 15 residues. V was pared by 3 bases and J by 3 bases, with 9 bases of the junction left unmatched. The CDR3 region is CASSSAGTASYEQYF. The CDR3 nucleotides read TGTGCCAGCAGCTCCGCCGGGACAGCAAGCTACGAGCAGTACTTC.

Only one count was recorded for this clone. The chain recombines TRBV11-2 with TRBJ1-1; weak D call: TRBD1 (5 bases). CDR1 is SGHAT, CDR2 FQNNGV, per germline. This CDR3 has 16 amino acids. V was clipped by 1 base and J by 5 bases, with 17 bases between them. CDR3 DNA sequence: TGTGCCAGCAGCTTAGGGGGGGTCTTACAGTGGACTGAAGCTTTCTTT. This sequence encodes CASSLGGVLQWTEAFF.

V gene TRBV5-4 combines with J gene TRBJ2-7, with D tentatively TRBD1 (7 bases). The CDR3 has 14 residues. V was clipped by 4 bases and J by 3 bases, with 14 bases between them. The germline CDR1 and CDR2 sequences are SGHNT and YYREEE (reference sequence). In nucleotides, the CDR3 is TGTGCCAGCAGCCCCAGGGGGGCGGGCTACGAGCAGTACTTC. This encodes CASSPRGAGYEQYF.

The chain combines TRBV5-1 with TRBJ2-5, with 7 nucleotides matching TRBD2. The germline V gene encodes CDR1 SGHRS and CDR2 YFSETQ. This CDR3 is built from 15 residues. Losses at the gene ends were 5 bases for V and 5 bases for J; bases not matched to a gene: 12. The DNA for the CDR3 is TGCGCCAGCAGGATTGGGTCCGGGGGAGGGGAGACCCAGTACTTC. It codes for CASRIGSGGGETQYF.

In this sample, this clone turned up once. CDR3 loop: CASSLAGGTNTEAFF. DNA of the CDR3: TGTGCCAGCAGCTTAGCGGGGGGAACGAACACTGAAGCTTTCTTT. This chain connects TRBV7-9 to TRBJ1-1, with D possibly being TRBD1 (5 bases). V was pared by 0 bases and J by 1 base, with 9 bases between. The CDR3 sequence is 15 residues long. Germline lookup yields CDR1 SEHNR and CDR2 FQNEAQ (reference sequence).

In this sample, this clone turned up once. The chain's CDR3 is CASSLFRGSSPLHF. Here the CDR3 DNA reads TGTGCCAGCAGCTTATTCAGGGGTAGTTCACCCCTCCACTTT. The V call is TRBV5-6, the J call TRBJ1-6, with a weak D call TRBD1 (6 bases). Deletions cut 2 bases from V and 9 bases from J, with 12 bases between. The CDR3 runs to 14 residues. Germline CDR1 SGHDT, CDR2 YYEEEE.

The CDR3 loop is CASSRGGDGVNTEAFF. CDR3 DNA sequence: TGTGCCAGCAGCCGCGGGGGGGACGGGGTAAACACTGAAGCTTTCTTT. V is TRBV7-9 and J is TRBJ1-1; the D gene is possibly TRBD1 (5 bases). The CDR3 is 16 residues long. Germline V gives CDR1 SEHNR, CDR2 FQNEAQ (reference sequence). The V end lost 5 bases, the J end lost 2 bases, and 18 bases lay between the germline ends.

This chain joins TRBV11-3 and TRBJ2-5; D may be TRBD2 (5 bases). The CDR3 spans 14 residues. From germline, CDR1 is SGHNT and CDR2 YENEEA. V lost 3 bases to trimming and J lost 1 base, with 9 bases between them. The CDR3 bases are TGTGCCAGCAGCTTCAGCGGAGTCCAAGAGACCCAGTACTTC. Translating gives CASSFSGVQETQYF.

This clone was picked up one time. The genes are TRBV24-1 and TRBJ2-3, with unresolved D. Germline loops: CDR1 KGHDR, CDR2 SFDVKD. V dropped 4 bases and J dropped 1 base, with 8 bases sitting between them. This CDR3 has 14 residues. The CDR3 sequence: CATSDPEGTDTQYF. CDR3 sequence (DNA): TGTGCCACCAGTGACCCCGAGGGCACAGATACGCAGTATTTT.

J is TRBJ2-2 and V is TRBV19, with TRBD2 matching 9 bases. Germline lookup yields CDR1 LNHDA and CDR2 SQIVND (reference sequence). The CDR3 consists of 15 residues. The V and J ends lost 10 bases and 6 bases, in that order; junction bases with no gene match: 12. The DNA for the CDR3 is TGTGCCACCCTACCTGCGGGGGGGGGTTCCGGGGAGCTGTTTTTT. As protein: CATLPAGGGSGELFF.

Here the CDR3 DNA reads TGTGCCAGCAGTATGGGTAGGGGTAATGAAAAACTGTTTTTT. Translation: CASSMGRGNEKLFF. The V gene is TRBV9, the J gene TRBJ1-4; D possibly corresponds to TRBD1 (5 bases). The V and J ends lost 5 bases and 4 bases respectively, with 12 bases between them. The CDR3 consists of 14 residues. Germline CDR1 is SGDLS and CDR2 is YYNGEE.

The chain uses TRBV27 and TRBJ2-6, with D maybe TRBD1 (6 bases). Looked up from germline, CDR1 is MNHEY and CDR2 is SMNVEV (reference sequence). The CDR3 has 18 amino acids. Trimming took 0 bases from V and 0 from J, leaving 12 bases between them. CDR3 amino acids: CASSLSRGLYSGANVLTF. The DNA of the CDR3 is TGTGCCAGCAGTTTATCCAGGGGTTTGTACTCTGGGGCCAACGTCCTGACTTTC.

This chain connects TRBV6-6 to TRBJ2-1, with TRBD2 matching over 8 bases. The length of the CDR3 is 15 residues. The trim removed 6 bases at V and 5 bases at J, leaving 9 bases unmatched. Looked up from germline, CDR1 is MNHNY and CDR2 is SVGAGI (reference sequence). The CDR3 nucleotides read TGTGCCAGCAGCTTGAGCGGGGGAGATAACAATGAGCAGTTCTTC. It codes for CASSLSGGDNNEQFF.

In the case of this clone: This sample also contains other DNA sequences that code for the same CDR3. V usage is TRBV6-5 and J usage is TRBJ2-3; 9 bases are shared with TRBD1. This CDR3 has 15 residues. Trimming removed 0 bases from V and 5 bases from J; junction bases left unmatched: 3. Germline CDR1 is MNHEY and CDR2 is SVGAGI. CDR3 protein: CASSYSGTGIDTQYF. CDR3 sequence (DNA): TGTGCCAGCAGTTACTCCGGGACAGGGATAGATACGCAGTATTTT.

The chain couples TRBV6-6 to TRBJ1-2; TRBD1 might be the D (5 bases). Germline CDR1 MNHNY, CDR2 SVGAGI (reference sequence). The CDR3 spans 14 residues. Between the trimmed V and J ends, which lost 2 bases and 8 bases, there was a span of 15 bases. The DNA of the CDR3 is TGTGCCAGCAGTTACGGGCGGGGCAGCTTGGGCTACACCTTC. Translating gives CASSYGRGSLGYTF.

V usage is TRBV6-5 and J usage is TRBJ1-5; D is possibly TRBD1 (5 bases). Between the trimmed V and J ends, which lost 7 bases and 5 bases, there was a span of 15 bases. The CDR3 contains 14 residues. CDR1 is MNHEY and CDR2 is SVGAGI in the germline V gene. The CDR3 loop is CASTGGTVHQPQHF. Here the CDR3 DNA reads TGTGCCAGCACCGGAGGGACGGTGCATCAGCCCCAGCATTTT.

This sequence joins TRBV19 and TRBJ2-1; TRBD1 matches at 7 bases. The V segment lost 5 bases and the J segment 0 bases; nucleotides outside the gene matches: 7. The CDR3 covers 16 residues. CDR1 is LNHDA and CDR2 is SQIVND in the germline V gene (reference sequence). The CDR3: CASSSRQGRSYNEQFF. The CDR3 DNA sequence: TGTGCCAGTAGTTCGAGACAGGGCCGCTCCTACAATGAGCAGTTCTTC.

The genes are TRBV9 and TRBJ1-2; TRBD1 agrees at 11 bases. CDR1 SGDLS and CDR2 YYNGEE come from the germline V gene. V dropped 3 bases and J dropped 3; count of bases not matched to a gene: 7. The CDR3 extends over 16 amino acids. CDR3 bases: TGTGCCAGCAGCGCCGACAGGACAGGGGGCTACTATGGCTACACCTTC. Protein sequence: CASSADRTGGYYGYTF.

The chain has TRBV6-6 and TRBJ1-1, with 8 bases identical to TRBD1. Trimming removed 5 bases from V and 0 bases from J; junction bases left unmatched: 11. This CDR3 has 17 residues. CDR1 is MNHNY, CDR2 SVGAGI, per germline (reference sequence). The CDR3 is CASSQFGTGDMNTEAFF. The CDR3 DNA is TGTGCCAGCAGTCAATTCGGGACAGGTGATATGAACACTGAAGCTTTCTTT.

V gene TRBV4-1 combines with J gene TRBJ1-2, with TRBD1 matching over 7 bases. The V and J ends lost 0 bases and 8 bases, in that order; junction bases with no gene match: 15. The CDR3 totals 17 residues. Germline V gives CDR1 MGHRA, CDR2 YSYEKL. For the CDR3, the DNA is TGCGCCAGCAGCCAAGAGAGGGACAGAGTAGTCCGGCGGGGCTACACCTTC. It yields the protein CASSQERDRVVRRGYTF.

In the case of this clone: The same CDR3 is also encoded by other DNA sequences in this sample. This sequence joins TRBV12-3 or TRBV12-4 and TRBJ1-2; possible D gene TRBD1, 5 bases. V was cut by 3 bases and J by 5 bases, with 7 bases left in between. The CDR3 consists of 12 residues. This CDR3 reads CASSFSGYGYTF. The DNA of the CDR3 is TGTGCCAGCAGTTTTTCAGGGTATGGCTACACCTTC.

V and J are TRBV10-3 and TRBJ1-1, with TRBD1 matching 10 bases. Germline CDR1 reads ENHRY; CDR2 reads SYGVKD. This CDR3 contains 15 residues. The V gene end was trimmed by 6 bases and the J gene end by 6 bases; junction bases not matched to a gene: 10. The CDR3 DNA follows: TGTGCCATCAGCGGGACAGGGGAGGATCGTTCTGAAGCTTTCTTT. Translation gives CAISGTGEDRSEAFF.

The chain combines TRBV2 with TRBJ1-2; the D is unclear. In germline, CDR1 is SNHLY, CDR2 FYNNEI. Trimming shortened V by 8 bases and J by 4 bases, and 11 bases separated the two germline ends. The CDR3 runs 12 residues. The CDR3, as DNA: TGTGCCAGCCAGAGGAGTACCTATGGCTACACCTTC. It encodes CASQRSTYGYTF.